A single sample gave rise to the 21 T cell receptor beta chains below, sequenced in a study of cytomegalovirus exposure and HLA in healthy donors. 13 Jbeta primers and 60 Vbeta primers were used for the PCR. TCRdb's table, derived via immunoSEQ multiplex PCR, lists solely in-frame clones and lacks some. This sample has 100,000 or so clones, with approximately 83% found just once. Sequenced input: PBMCs. Receptor source: a man aged 18 to 29 in good health and CMV-seronegative.

The V and J genes are TRBV2 and TRBJ1-1; 9 nucleotides line up with TRBD1. The CDR3 sequence is 12 residues long. The germline V gene has CDR1 SNHLY and CDR2 FYNNEI. Unmatched junction bases numbered 5, after V lost 6 bases and J lost 9 bases. The CDR3 is CASSWDREKAFF. The CDR3 region has the DNA TGTGCCAGCAGCTGGGACAGGGAAAAAGCTTTCTTT. Looking up the rest from reference TRBV2 and TRBJ1-1 gives the full variable domain: EPEVTQTPSHQVTQMGQEVILRCVPISNHLYFYWYRQILGQKVEFLVSFYNNEISEKSEIFDDQFSVERPDGSNFTLKIRSTKLEDSAMYFCASSWDREKAFFGQGTRLTVV.

The genes are TRBV14 and TRBJ2-5; D may be TRBD2 (5 bases). CDR3 size: 14 residues. The germline V and J ends were trimmed by 3 bases and 4 bases, with 12 bases remaining between them. Germline V gene lookup returns CDR1 SGHDN and CDR2 FVKESK. The CDR3 reads CASSQGRGGETQYF. CDR3 nucleotides: TGTGCCAGCAGCCAGGGGAGAGGAGGAGAGACCCAGTACTTC.

The chain recombines TRBV6-5 with TRBJ1-5, with 7 bases that match TRBD1. The CDR3 spans 15 residues. Per germline, CDR1 MNHEY and CDR2 SVGAGI. V trimming: 5 bases; J trimming: 3 bases; junction bases outside the gene matches: 7. This CDR3 reads CASSALTGINQPQHF. CDR3 in DNA: TGTGCCAGCAGTGCGCTGACAGGGATCAATCAGCCCCAGCATTTT.

This sequence joins TRBV27 and TRBJ1-1; D is perhaps TRBD1 (5 bases). This CDR3 has 14 amino acids. Germline CDR1 is MNHEY and CDR2 is SMNVEV (reference sequence). V gave up 8 bases and J gave up 0 bases, with 13 bases separating them. The CDR3 loop is CASFTGLMNTEAFF. CDR3 coding DNA: TGTGCCAGCTTTACGGGACTGATGAACACTGAAGCTTTCTTT.

The chain combines TRBV7-8 with TRBJ1-5, with 7 bases aligning to TRBD1. Trimming took 2 bases from V and 6 from J; bases not matched to a gene: 7. The CDR3 sequence is 15 residues long. Germline lookup yields CDR1 SGHVS and CDR2 FQNEAQ. The CDR3 DNA follows: TGTGCCAGCAGCTTAAGAGAGGGGGCCGGTCAGCCCCAGCATTTT. Protein product: CASSLREGAGQPQHF. The full variable domain, rest sourced from reference TRBV7-8 and TRBJ1-5, is GAGVSQSPRYKVAKRGQDVALRCDPISGHVSLFWYQQALGQGPEFLTYFQNEAQLDKSGLPSDRFFAERPEGSVSTLKIQRTQQEDSAVYLCASSLREGAGQPQHFGDGTRLSIL.

The rearrangement uses TRBV6-5 and TRBJ2-5; 7 nucleotides match TRBD1. With 0 bases clipped from V and 5 bases from J, the junction kept 0 bases outside the gene matches. The CDR3 extends over 13 amino acids. The germline V gene encodes CDR1 MNHEY and CDR2 SVGAGI. The CDR3 DNA sequence: TGTGCCAGCAGTTACTCAGGGGGCGAGACCCAGTACTTC. Translating it yields CASSYSGGETQYF.

The chain has TRBV19 and TRBJ2-3, with TRBD1 matching 12 bases. Trimming cost V 8 bases and J 5 bases; bases outside gene matches: 20. This CDR3 is built from 19 residues. From germline, CDR1 is LNHDA and CDR2 SQIVND (reference sequence). CDR3 sequence (DNA): TGTGCCAGTGGGGGAAATTCCGGGACAGGGGGCTTTTTGGGAGATACGCAGTATTTT. It translates to CASGGNSGTGGFLGDTQYF.

The J gene is TRBJ2-7, the V gene TRBV11-2; TRBD2 matches at 12 bases. The CDR3 runs 19 residues. Germline loops: CDR1 SGHAT, CDR2 FQNNGV. The trim removed 6 bases at V and 0 bases at J, leaving 15 bases unmatched. The CDR3 region has the DNA TGTGCCAGCAGTTCTACACGCGGGACTAGCGGGTGGAGCTCCTACGAGCAGTACTTC. Its protein is CASSSTRGTSGWSSYEQYF.

The chain uses TRBV5-5 and TRBJ2-3; 7 bases match TRBD2. There are 16 residues in the CDR3. The V and J ends lost 1 base and 2 bases, in that order; junction bases with no gene match: 7. Germline V lookup: CDR1 SGHKS, CDR2 YYEKEE (reference sequence). The CDR3 is CASSLFLADSTDTQYF. The CDR3 DNA reads TGTGCCAGCAGCTTGTTTCTAGCGGACTCCACAGATACGCAGTATTTT.

The V and J genes are TRBV4-3 and TRBJ2-2; 9 positions agree with TRBD1. CDR3 length: 16 residues. V lost 3 bases, J lost 6 bases, and 8 bases stayed unmatched. Germline V lookup: CDR1 LGHNA, CDR2 YSLEER. Here the CDR3 DNA reads TGCGCCAGCAGCCATAGACAGGGGGTCGCGTCCGGGGAGCTGTTTTTT. This sequence encodes CASSHRQGVASGELFF.

The chain carries TRBV14 and TRBJ2-2; weak D call: TRBD1 (5 bases). The CDR3 is made up of 14 amino acids. Germline V gives CDR1 SGHDN, CDR2 FVKESK. Trimming took 1 base from V and 7 from J, leaving 10 bases between them. The CDR3 protein is CASSQARVVGELFF. As DNA, the CDR3 is TGTGCCAGCAGCCAAGCCAGGGTAGTCGGGGAGCTGTTTTTT.

J is TRBJ1-5 and V is TRBV10-2; TRBD1 might be the D (5 bases). The V end lost 6 bases, the J end lost 0 bases, and 12 bases lay between the germline ends. CDR1 WSHSY and CDR2 SAAADI come from the germline V gene. The CDR3 has 15 residues. The CDR3 here is CASRKGVNSNQPQHF. The CDR3 nucleotides read TGCGCCAGCAGGAAAGGGGTTAATAGCAATCAGCCCCAGCATTTT.

The V gene is TRBV28, the J gene TRBJ2-3, with TRBD2 matching over 8 bases. CDR3 length: 14 amino acids. V was pared by 5 bases and J by 6 bases, with 7 bases of the junction left unmatched. Looked up from germline, CDR1 is MDHEN and CDR2 is SYDVKM. The DNA for the CDR3 is TGTGCCAGCAGTCCGCGGGGGGTACGTGATACGCAGTATTTT. It specifies CASSPRGVRDTQYF.

Of note for this clone: Other DNA sequences of this sample code for an identical CDR3. This chain uses TRBV7-2 with TRBJ2-1, with TRBD2 identical over 13 bases. The junction had 8 bases not matched to a gene; V was cut back by 5 bases and J by 7 bases. The CDR3 is 16 amino acids. CDR1 is SGHTA and CDR2 is FQGNSA in the germline V gene. DNA for the CDR3: TGTGCCAGCAGCCTCCGGACTAGCGGGAGAAGGAATGAGCAGTTCTTC. Amino acid sequence: CASSLRTSGRRNEQFF.

CDR3 loop: CASSLSLAGVNEQFF. The CDR3 DNA reads TGTGCCAGCAGCTTAAGTCTAGCGGGTGTCAATGAGCAGTTCTTC. This chain uses TRBV11-2 with TRBJ2-1; 8 bases agree with TRBD2. Germline CDR1 is SGHAT and CDR2 is FQNNGV. The CDR3 totals 15 residues. The V and J ends lost 2 bases and 6 bases, in that order; junction bases with no gene match: 6.

This clone came up once. The chain is built from TRBV6-6 and TRBJ1-1; 9 positions agree with TRBD1. Losses at the gene ends were 8 bases for V and 5 bases for J; bases not matched to a gene: 12. The CDR3 is made up of 15 amino acids. Germline V gene sequence: CDR1 MNHNY, CDR2 SVGAGI (reference sequence). CDR3 in amino acids: CASGLGRQGGTEAFF. CDR3 coding DNA: TGTGCCAGCGGCCTCGGGAGACAGGGGGGGACTGAAGCTTTCTTT.

The chain links TRBV7-2 to TRBJ2-4, with 7 nucleotides matching TRBD2. Per germline, CDR1 SGHTA and CDR2 FQGNSA. V lost 6 bases, J lost 4 bases, and 9 bases stayed unmatched. The CDR3 extends over 15 amino acids. The CDR3 bases are TGTGCCAGCAGTCTGCTTGGGGGAGGGAAAAACATTCAGTACTTC. Translating gives CASSLLGGGKNIQYF.

The rearrangement joins TRBV7-2 to TRBJ2-1; no clear D. The CDR3 has 12 residues. Germline CDR1 SGHTA, CDR2 FQGNSA. V lost 5 bases and J 9 bases, leaving 11 bases between the germline ends. The CDR3 loop is CASSLNRGEQFF. The DNA for the CDR3 is TGTGCCAGCAGCCTCAACCGCGGTGAGCAGTTCTTC.

The V gene is TRBV11-3, the J gene TRBJ1-2; D uncertain. The CDR3 runs to 17 residues. Germline values: CDR1 SGHNT, CDR2 YENEEA. The V end was cut by 0 bases, the J end by 5 bases, with 19 bases between. The CDR3 loop is CASSLDLTADSIYGYTF. The CDR3 bases are TGTGCCAGCAGCTTAGATCTAACAGCCGATTCGATTTATGGCTACACCTTC.

This clone is a singleton in its sample. This chain connects TRBV19 to TRBJ1-2, with no clear D. This CDR3 spans 13 amino acids. V lost 5 bases, J lost 4 bases, and 11 bases lay in between. Germline V gives CDR1 LNHDA, CDR2 SQIVND (reference sequence). CDR3 protein: CASSLRVSYGYTF. The CDR3 bases are TGTGCCAGTAGTCTCCGAGTTAGCTATGGCTACACCTTC. The full variable domain, with the rest looked up from reference TRBV19 and TRBJ1-2, is DGGITQSPKYLFRKEGQNVTLSCEQNLNHDAMYWYRQDPGQGLRLIYYSQIVNDFQKGDIAEGYSVSREKKESFPLTVTSAQKNPTAFYLCASSLRVSYGYTFGSGTRLTVV.

This chain uses TRBV28 with TRBJ1-2; D unclear. Germline V lookup: CDR1 MDHEN, CDR2 SYDVKM. V was trimmed by 3 bases and J by 6 bases, leaving 8 bases between them. This CDR3 is 12 amino acids long. CDR3 in amino acids: CASSLVHNGYTF. CDR3 nucleotide sequence: TGTGCCAGCAGTTTGGTACATAATGGCTACACCTTC.